This TCR beta chain was captured in a study of blood T cell repertoires in COVID-19. Overall study context: Samples came from the United States, Italy and Spain, spanning acute and convalescent COVID-19.

Patients at the Seattle site were enrolled during active infection and followed longitudinally. Original processing notes: Reference gene primer amplification gave nucleated cell count estimates. Measured with immunoSEQ multiplex PCR; TCRdb has only the in-frame clones, and not every one. That table furnishes V, J and clone size, whereas the DNA furnished D and trimming. The data show roughly 300,000 clones, roughly nine tenths seen once. V lost 1 base and J lost 5; bases outside the gene matches: 3. The CDR3 has 14 residues. CDR1 and CDR2 (germline): MGHRA, YSYEKL. This chain connects TRBV4-1 to TRBJ2-7, with 9 bases lining up with TRBD2. Sequencing was done on a sample of peripheral blood. The sequence was obtained from a woman younger than 45 with COVID-19, enrolled during active disease. This CDR3 reads CASSQASGINEQYF. CDR3 sequence (DNA): TGCGCCAGCAGCCAAGCTAGCGGGATCAACGAGCAGTACTTC.